This TCR beta chain derives from a study of blood T cells in healthy people across ages. A second PCR, run for roughly 7 to 12 cycles, used a sample-barcoded 5' primer plus a J-beta primer mix. Each CDR3 protein is one row after TCRdb ran MiXCR on the 5' RACE reads. The sample lists some 900,000 distinct CDR3 sequences, around 28% occurring once. V trimming: 4 bases; J trimming: 9 bases; junction bases outside the gene matches: 9. The germline CDR1 and CDR2 sequences are LGHDT and YNNKEL (reference sequence). The CDR3 contains 16 residues. The TCR originated in a woman older than 75 in good health. The rearrangement joins TRBV3-1 to TRBJ2-2, with TRBD1 identical over 12 bases. The sample comprised blood. This chain's CDR3 is CASSPATGQGARELFF. CDR3 DNA: TGTGCCAGCAGCCCGGCCACGGGACAGGGGGCCCGGGAGCTGTTTTTT.